This T cell receptor (beta chain) appears in the sequencing data of a study of blood T cell repertoires in COVID-19. Study-wide background: Spain, Italy and the United States supplied samples that represented acute and convalescent COVID-19.

The method was immunoSEQ multiplex PCR; TCRdb's version includes in-frame clones alone and lacks a portion of them. The profile shows around 250,000 clones, 82% of them singletons. CDR3 length: 13 amino acids. The V end was cut by 0 bases, the J end by 6 bases, with 10 bases between. In germline, CDR1 is SGHRS, CDR2 YFSETQ. Specimen: peripheral blood. This TCR came from a woman aged 18 to 35 with acute or convalescent COVID-19. V gene TRBV5-1 combines with J gene TRBJ2-7, with a tentative D call TRBD1 (5 bases). CDR3 sequence: CASSLGQSIEQYF. CDR3 in DNA: TGCGCCAGCAGCTTGGGACAGTCGATCGAGCAGTACTTC.